The 30 T cell receptor beta chains listed next were all sequenced from one sample in a study of shared clonotypes between healthy human individuals. Assay used: immunoSEQ multiplex PCR; TCRdb lists only in-frame clones, some missing. The sample carries 450,000 to 700,000 clones, roughly 95% recorded once. Naive CD8 populations comprised CD45RO-negative cells positively selected for CCR7, excluding terminally differentiated effector memory CD45RA+ cells. Material for sequencing was naive CD8+ T cells sorted from blood. The receptors were gathered from a woman in her 30s in good health.

The V and J genes are TRBV30 and TRBJ2-2; a possible D gene is TRBD2 (7 bases). V gave up 1 base and J gave up 4 bases, with 13 bases separating them. The CDR3 loop spans 15 amino acids. The germline V gene encodes CDR1 GTSNPN and CDR2 SVGIG (reference sequence). This CDR3 reads CAWSARGGGTGELFF. The CDR3 region has the DNA TGTGCCTGGAGTGCTAGGGGGGGTGGCACCGGGGAGCTGTTTTTT.

V is TRBV28 and J is TRBJ2-5; no firm D call. This CDR3 is built from 15 residues. Per germline, CDR1 MDHEN and CDR2 SYDVKM. V lost 1 base, J lost 2 bases, and 11 bases lay in between. Here the CDR3 DNA reads TGTGCCAGCAGTTTATTACCGGGTCTACAAGAGACCCAGTACTTC. It encodes CASSLLPGLQETQYF.

The chain is built from TRBV4-1 and TRBJ2-7, with D unresolved. The CDR3 loop spans 15 amino acids. In germline, CDR1 is MGHRA, CDR2 YSYEKL. The V end lost 3 bases, the J end lost 0 bases, and 12 bases lay between the germline ends. Here the CDR3 DNA reads TGCGCCAGCAGCCACGTCCTCACAACCTCCTACGAGCAGTACTTC. Amino acid sequence: CASSHVLTTSYEQYF.

CDR3 residues: CASSPTGIAYEQYF. Here the CDR3 DNA reads TGTGCCAGCAGTCCGACAGGTATAGCCTACGAGCAGTACTTC. V usage is TRBV27 and J usage is TRBJ2-7; D is possibly TRBD1 (6 bases). Germline CDR1 MNHEY, CDR2 SMNVEV (reference sequence). The CDR3 covers 14 residues. Trimming left V 5 bases short and J 2 bases short, with 13 bases between.

The table lists this clone with a count of one. The gene calls are TRBV21-1 and TRBJ2-6. TRBV21-1 counts as a pseudogene. The CDR3 is 18 residues long. As DNA, the CDR3 is TGTGCCAGCAGCAAATTTAGGTCCTATGGCTCTGGGGCCAACGTCCTGACTTTC. Translated: CASSKFRSYGSGANVLTF.

The chain has TRBV27 and TRBJ1-6; possibly TRBD1 for D (6 bases). The V gene's germline CDR1 is MNHEY and CDR2 SMNVEV (reference sequence). V was pared by 1 base and J by 6 bases, with 10 bases between. This CDR3 contains 15 residues. CDR3 in amino acids: CASSLLGTTNSPLHF. In DNA form, the CDR3 reads TGTGCCAGCAGTTTATTGGGGACAACTAATTCACCCCTCCACTTT.

On this clone: Other nucleotide sequences from this sample produce the same CDR3. V is TRBV7-2 and J is TRBJ2-7; D is uncertain. The CDR3 extends over 12 amino acids. The germline CDR1 and CDR2 sequences are SGHTA and FQGNSA. V lost 2 bases and J lost 3, with 5 bases in between. The CDR3: CASSLPGYEQYF. CDR3 nucleotides: TGTGCCAGCAGCTTACCGGGCTACGAGCAGTACTTC.

This sequence joins TRBV30 and TRBJ1-2; D unclear. Per germline, CDR1 GTSNPN and CDR2 SVGIG (reference sequence). There are 10 residues in the CDR3. V was trimmed by 8 bases and J by 10 bases, leaving 14 bases between them. CDR3 coding DNA: TGTGCCGCTCTTCGGACCGACTACACCTTC. It is translated as CAALRTDYTF.

This clone was seen once. V and J are TRBV5-4 and TRBJ2-3; no reliable D call. Trimming pared 4 bases from V and 6 bases from J, leaving 15 bases between. Per the germline V gene, CDR1 is SGHNT and CDR2 is YYREEE (reference sequence). The CDR3 totals 14 residues. This chain's CDR3 is CASSPDIEGDTQYF. CDR3 nucleotides: TGTGCCAGCAGCCCCGATATAGAAGGGGATACGCAGTATTTT.

V and J are TRBV11-2 and TRBJ2-5; tentatively, D is TRBD1 (5 bases). The CDR3 is 14 amino acids. CDR1 is SGHAT, CDR2 FQNNGV, per germline. V shed 0 bases and J shed 2 bases, with 7 bases lying between them. In nucleotides, the CDR3 is TGTGCCAGCAGCTTAGAGACAGTTCAAGAGACCCAGTACTTC. Its protein product is CASSLETVQETQYF.

This clone appeared once. The chain joins TRBV2 to TRBJ2-3; a possible D gene is TRBD2 (6 bases). The germline gives CDR1 SNHLY, CDR2 FYNNEI. Trimming pared 6 bases from V and 5 bases from J, leaving 9 bases between. This CDR3 comprises 12 residues. CDR3 coding DNA: TGTGCCAGCAGGGGACTCCGAGATACGCAGTATTTT. Translated: CASRGLRDTQYF. Drawing the rest from reference TRBV2 and TRBJ2-3, the complete variable domain is EPEVTQTPSHQVTQMGQEVILRCVPISNHLYFYWYRQILGQKVEFLVSFYNNEISEKSEIFDDQFSVERPDGSNFTLKIRSTKLEDSAMYFCASRGLRDTQYFGPGTRLTVL.

Comments on this clone: The same CDR3 also results from other DNA sequences found in this sample. The rearrangement uses TRBV5-6 and TRBJ2-7, with TRBD1 as a possible D gene (5 bases). The germline CDR1 and CDR2 sequences are SGHDT and YYEEEE. This CDR3 region has 14 residues. V lost 0 bases, J lost 2 bases, and 9 bases lay in between. The CDR3 sequence is CASSLGTGTYEQYF. The CDR3 nucleotides read TGTGCCAGCAGCTTGGGAACAGGAACCTACGAGCAGTACTTC. The complete variable domain, with remaining parts taken from reference TRBV5-6 and TRBJ2-7, reads DAGVTQSPTHLIKTRGQQVTLRCSPKSGHDTVSWYQQALGQGPQFIFQYYEEEERQRGNFPDRFSGHQFPNYSSELNVNALLLGDSALYLCASSLGTGTYEQYFGPGTRLTVT.

The V and J genes are TRBV2 and TRBJ2-1; 15 positions agree with TRBD2. CDR3 length equals 15 residues. The germline V gene has CDR1 SNHLY and CDR2 FYNNEI. V shed 6 bases and J 7 bases; nucleotides not matched to a gene: 4. DNA of the CDR3: TGTGCCAGCAGCGAGGGGACTAGCGGGGGGAATGAGCAGTTCTTC. Protein: CASSEGTSGGNEQFF.

The CDR3, as DNA: TGTGCCAGCAGCCTCCGTCCGGGGACTAGCGGGAGCAAAGATGAGCAGTTCTTC. Its protein product is CASSLRPGTSGSKDEQFF. V gene TRBV7-9 combines with J gene TRBJ2-1, with 14 bases matching TRBD2. The CDR3 consists of 18 residues. Germline V gives CDR1 SEHNR, CDR2 FQNEAQ (reference sequence). V lost 5 bases to trimming and J lost 8 bases; unmatched junction nucleotides: 14.

This clone was recorded once. The gene calls are TRBV7-6 and TRBJ2-3; unclear D gene. Per germline, CDR1 SGHVS and CDR2 FNYEAQ. This CDR3 is 13 amino acids long. Between the trimmed V and J ends, which lost 6 bases and 0 bases, there was a span of 7 bases. CDR3 protein: CASSLISTDTQYF. CDR3 nucleotide sequence: TGTGCCAGCAGTTTAATAAGCACAGATACGCAGTATTTT. Supplemented by reference TRBV7-6 and TRBJ2-3, the full variable domain reads GAGVSQSPRYKVTKRGQDVALRCDPISGHVSLYWYRQALGQGPEFLTYFNYEAQQDKSGLPNDRFSAERPEGSISTLTIQRTEQRDSAMYRCASSLISTDTQYFGPGTRLTVL.

The chain joins TRBV27 to TRBJ2-7; D might be TRBD2 (6 bases). The CDR3 loop spans 15 amino acids. Looked up from germline, CDR1 is MNHEY and CDR2 is SMNVEV (reference sequence). Trimming removed 5 bases at V and 2 bases at J, with 16 bases between. This CDR3 is CASSLVETSAYEQYF. CDR3 bases: TGTGCCAGCAGTCTAGTAGAGACTAGTGCCTACGAGCAGTACTTC.

This sequence joins TRBV4-2 and TRBJ2-7; D not certain. V was pared by 3 bases and J by 6 bases, with 12 bases between. The CDR3 spans 13 residues. Germline CDR1 is LGHNA and CDR2 is YNFKEQ. The CDR3 bases are TGTGCCAGCAGCCAGGAAATTCCGACCGAGCAGTACTTC. Translated: CASSQEIPTEQYF.

This clone showed up just once. The chain employs TRBV21-1 and TRBJ2-1; the table's D gene call, TRBD1, was not cross checked with the DNA. TRBV21-1 is reported as a pseudogene. This CDR3 is 16 amino acids long. The CDR3 loop is CASGKPGQGPYNEQFF. Written as DNA, the CDR3 is TGTGCCAGCGGGAAACCGGGACAGGGGCCCTACAATGAGCAGTTCTTC.

The CDR3 DNA is TGTGCCACTCTGGGACTAGCGGAGAAAACAGATACGCAGTATTTT. It yields the protein CATLGLAEKTDTQYF. This sequence joins TRBV28 and TRBJ2-3, with TRBD2 matching 11 bases. Germline lookup yields CDR1 MDHEN and CDR2 SYDVKM. The V and J ends lost 10 bases and 3 bases, in that order; junction bases with no gene match: 9. CDR3 size: 15 residues.

V is TRBV27 and J is TRBJ1-6; no reliable D call. This CDR3 region has 17 residues. Trimming took off 2 bases at V and 10 bases at J, with 21 bases between the two ends. Germline V gene data show CDR1 as MNHEY and CDR2 as SMNVEV (reference sequence). The CDR3 nucleotides read TGTGCCAGCAGTTTAATTCCCCCCTCGGCTGAGAGGTCACCCCTCCACTTT. This codes for CASSLIPPSAERSPLHF.

There are a few counts of this clone. The chain is built from TRBV21-1 and TRBJ2-2; the DNA was not used to check the table's D call, TRBD1. TRBV21-1 is tagged as a pseudogene. The CDR3 covers 13 residues. The CDR3 is CASRDSNTGELFF. The CDR3 nucleotides read TGTGCCAGCAGGGACAGCAACACCGGGGAGCTGTTTTTT.

This chain links TRBV27 with TRBJ1-5; D not resolved. This CDR3 region has 14 residues. Germline CDR1 is MNHEY and CDR2 is SMNVEV (reference sequence). Trimming took off 6 bases at V and 2 bases at J, with 11 bases between the two ends. CDR3 in amino acids: CASRVAGGNQPQHF. CDR3 in DNA: TGTGCCAGCAGGGTGGCTGGGGGCAATCAGCCCCAGCATTTT.

This rearrangement joins TRBV4-1 to TRBJ2-5; 7 bases align to TRBD1. The CDR3 runs 15 residues. The germline CDR1 and CDR2 sequences are MGHRA and YSYEKL. Trimming took 6 bases from V and 2 from J; bases not matched to a gene: 9. CDR3 DNA: TGCGCCAGCAGACCGGGACAGAGGACACAAGAGACCCAGTACTTC. Protein: CASRPGQRTQETQYF.

The rearrangement joins TRBV2 to TRBJ1-3, with no clear D. The length of the CDR3 is 14 residues. Germline CDR1 and CDR2: SNHLY and FYNNEI. V shed 8 bases and J shed 4 bases, with 15 bases lying between them. The CDR3 DNA reads as TGTGCCAGCGAGCCTGAGGGAGGCGGAAACACCATATATTTT. Its translation: CASEPEGGGNTIYF.

The rearrangement links TRBV7-2 to TRBJ1-2; tentatively, D is TRBD1 (6 bases). This CDR3 comprises 15 residues. CDR1 is SGHTA, CDR2 FQGNSA, per germline. V lost 1 base to trimming and J lost 7 bases, with 16 bases between them. The CDR3 is CASSLVVGAGGGYTF. The CDR3, as DNA: TGTGCCAGCAGCTTAGTCGTGGGGGCGGGTGGTGGCTACACCTTC.

The chain carries TRBV14 and TRBJ1-2; maybe TRBD1 (6 bases). V was shortened by 4 bases and J by 4 bases, with 16 bases between the two germline ends. This CDR3 is 15 amino acids long. Germline V gene lookup returns CDR1 SGHDN and CDR2 FVKESK. The CDR3 spells CASSLGQPSGYGYTF. In nucleotides, the CDR3 is TGTGCCAGCAGCCTTGGACAGCCGTCTGGCTATGGCTACACCTTC.

The chain carries TRBV4-2 and TRBJ1-1; D is uncertain. The V end was cut by 6 bases, the J end by 5 bases, with 13 bases between. The CDR3 is made up of 13 amino acids. The germline gives CDR1 LGHNA, CDR2 YNFKEQ. Here the CDR3 reads CASSSTGWTEAFF. CDR3 in DNA: TGTGCCAGCAGTTCCACCGGGTGGACTGAAGCTTTCTTT.

Comments on this clone: Different DNA sequences within this sample yield the same CDR3. The rearrangement uses TRBV9 and TRBJ1-3; D perhaps matches TRBD1 (5 bases). CDR3 length: 14 amino acids. Germline loops: CDR1 SGDLS, CDR2 YYNGEE. The V gene lost 0 bases and the J gene lost 4 bases, with 8 bases spanning the gap. Here the CDR3 reads CASSVAGGGNTIYF. In DNA, the CDR3 is TGTGCCAGCAGCGTAGCCGGGGGGGGAAACACCATATATTTT. The variable domain in full, completed from reference TRBV9 and TRBJ1-3, reads DSGVTQTPKHLITATGQRVTLRCSPRSGDLSVYWYQQSLDQGLQFLIQYYNGEERAKGNILERFSAQQFPDLHSELNLSSLELGDSALYFCASSVAGGGNTIYFGEGSWLTVV.

The chain is built from TRBV7-9 and TRBJ1-1; a possible D gene is TRBD1 (6 bases). The CDR3 sequence is 15 residues long. Trimming took 1 base from V and 5 from J, leaving 14 bases between them. Germline CDR1 and CDR2: SEHNR and FQNEAQ (reference sequence). CDR3 DNA: TGTGCCAGCAGCTTAGTAAAATCAGGGGATACTGAAGCTTTCTTT. Its protein product is CASSLVKSGDTEAFF.

The CDR3 loop reads CASSLGVGNRDGYTF. For the CDR3, the DNA is TGTGCCAGCAGCTTAGGGGTGGGGAATCGGGATGGCTACACCTTC. The J gene is TRBJ1-2, the V gene TRBV7-6; D remains ambiguous. Germline lookup yields CDR1 SGHVS and CDR2 FNYEAQ. Trimming took 1 base from V and 6 from J, leaving 15 bases between them. This CDR3 has 15 residues.